One sample yielded the 19 T cell receptor beta chains listed below, sequenced in a study of TIL therapy for anti-PD-1-resistant metastatic lung cancer. Sequencing used immunoSEQ v3. Using immunoSEQ multiplex PCR, the repertoire was profiled, and TCRdb retains in-frame clones only, with some absent. Among about 20,000 clones listed, about two thirds were seen once. Time point specified: pre-treatment sample, taken before nivolumab and TIL therapy. The sequencing here drew on blood, taken at baseline. The receptors shown here come from a person aged 30 to 80 with non-small cell lung cancer.

The chain employs TRBV2 and TRBJ2-7, with D uncertain. CDR1 is SNHLY, CDR2 FYNNEI, per germline. The V gene lost 2 bases and the J gene lost 2 bases, with 13 bases spanning the gap. The CDR3 length is 15 residues. The CDR3 DNA reads as TGTGCCAGCAGTGAATTTATGCAGGCAACCTACGAGCAGTACTTC. Its protein is CASSEFMQATYEQYF.

The sample holds a few counts of this clone. The chain uses TRBV2 and TRBJ2-2; tentative D call: TRBD2 (6 bases). This CDR3 comprises 17 residues. V lost 6 bases and J 4 bases, leaving 21 bases between the germline ends. Germline CDR1 and CDR2: SNHLY and FYNNEI. CDR3 bases: TGTGCCAGCAGCCTCTCGGCTAGCGTGGCAGGCACCGGGGAGCTGTTTTTT. Its protein product is CASSLSASVAGTGELFF.

The chain carries TRBV18 and TRBJ1-4; TRBD1 is a possible D gene (5 bases). V lost 1 base and J 8 bases, leaving 14 bases between the germline ends. The CDR3 consists of 15 residues. Germline CDR1 is KGHSH and CDR2 is LQKENI. CDR3: CASSPLGRGGEKLFF. CDR3 nucleotides: TGTGCCAGCTCACCACTCGGAAGGGGCGGAGAAAAACTGTTTTTT.

The chain employs TRBV3-1 (or the pseudogene TRBV3-2) and TRBJ2-7; no clear D gene. Germline values: CDR1 LGHDT, CDR2 YNNKEL (reference sequence). V was cut by 0 bases and J by 2 bases, with 2 bases left in between. This CDR3 is 12 amino acids long. The CDR3 DNA is TGTGCCAGCAGCCAAGAGACCTACGAGCAGTACGTC. Translation gives CASSQETYEQYV.

There are a few counts of this clone. The CDR3 nucleotides read TGCGCCACCTCGCCCGGGGGTAACGGAAACACCATATATTTT. Residues: CATSPGGNGNTIYF. The chain uses TRBV5-1 and TRBJ1-3; maybe TRBD1 (5 bases). This CDR3 is 14 amino acids long. V lost 9 bases and J 4 bases, leaving 17 bases between the germline ends. The germline CDR1 and CDR2 sequences are SGHRS and YFSETQ.

Only a few counts were recorded for this clone. The gene calls are TRBV5-1 and TRBJ2-3; D tentatively fits TRBD1 or TRBD2 (6 bases each). Germline CDR1 and CDR2: SGHRS and YFSETQ. The V end was cut by 3 bases, the J end by 1 base, with 9 bases between. The CDR3 spans 14 residues. DNA of the CDR3: TGCGCCAGCAGCTCGAGGGGGGGCACAGATACGCAGTATTTT. This encodes CASSSRGGTDTQYF. The variable domain in full, completed from reference TRBV5-1 and TRBJ2-3, reads KAGVTQTPRYLIKTRGQQVTLSCSPISGHRSVSWYQQTPGQGLQFLFEYFSETQRNKGNFPGRFSGRQFSNSRSEMNVSTLELGDSALYLCASSSRGGTDTQYFGPGTRLTVL.

This chain links TRBV15 with TRBJ2-7; no firm D call. Germline assignment: CDR1 LNHNV and CDR2 YYDKDF (reference sequence). Trimming removed 2 bases from V and 6 bases from J, with 8 bases in between. The CDR3 has 12 residues. The DNA of the CDR3 is TGTGCCACCAGCAGACTGTTGGGCGAGCAGTACTTC. Protein: CATSRLLGEQYF.

This rearrangement joins TRBV5-6 to TRBJ1-6; D not certain. V lost 0 bases, J lost 8 bases, and 15 bases lay in between. Germline assignment: CDR1 SGHDT and CDR2 YYEEEE. The CDR3 is 16 residues long. The DNA of the CDR3 is TGTGCCAGCAGCTTGGGGGCAGATTCTCCTTATTCACCCCTCCACTTT. Amino acids: CASSLGADSPYSPLHF.

This clone was counted between two and nine times. The V call is TRBV4-3, the J call TRBJ1-5; D not certain. The CDR3 is 13 amino acids. Trimming removed 0 bases at V and 9 bases at J, with 9 bases between. Germline CDR1 and CDR2: LGHNA and YSLEER. The CDR3 here is CASSQDGGRPQHF. CDR3 in DNA: TGCGCCAGCAGCCAAGATGGTGGCCGGCCCCAGCATTTT.

The chain has TRBV30 and TRBJ1-5; no clear D gene. CDR3 length equals 15 residues. V was trimmed by 2 bases and J by 4 bases, leaving 15 bases between them. Per germline, CDR1 GTSNPN and CDR2 SVGIG (reference sequence). The CDR3 DNA follows: TGTGCCTGGAGTCCCCGTCAGGTAGTGAATCAGCCCCAGCATTTT. Residues: CAWSPRQVVNQPQHF.

V is TRBV7-9 and J is TRBJ2-1; TRBD2 matches 7 bases. The germline gives CDR1 SEHNR, CDR2 FQNEAQ (reference sequence). V shed 5 bases and J 2 bases; nucleotides not matched to a gene: 6. The CDR3 has 15 amino acids. The CDR3 reads CASSAGRGAYNEQFF. In DNA, the CDR3 is TGTGCCAGCAGCGCTGGGAGGGGCGCCTACAATGAGCAGTTCTTC. Complete variable domain (other parts from reference TRBV7-9 and TRBJ2-1): DTGVSQNPRHKITKRGQNVTFRCDPISEHNRLYWYRQTLGQGPEFLTYFQNEAQLEKSRLLSDRFSAERPKGSFSTLEIQRTEQGDSAMYLCASSAGRGAYNEQFFGPGTRLTVL.

The chain has TRBV5-4 and TRBJ2-1, with D possibly called TRBD1 or TRBD2 (6 bases each). The CDR3 contains 17 residues. With 4 bases removed from V and 1 base from J, the gap between germline ends came to 18 bases. CDR1 and CDR2 from the germline V gene are SGHNT and YYREEE (reference sequence). CDR3 DNA: TGTGCCAGCAGCGAGGGGGGCACAGGTGGGTCCTACAATGAGCAGTTCTTC. Its protein product is CASSEGGTGGSYNEQFF.

The chain combines TRBV15 with TRBJ2-2; the match to TRBD2 covers 13 bases. Germline lookup yields CDR1 LNHNV and CDR2 YYDKDF (reference sequence). J lost 6 bases, V lost 4 bases, and 5 bases had no gene match. The CDR3 has 16 amino acids. The CDR3 DNA is TGTGCCACCAGCACATGGACTAGCGGGAGCTCCGGGGAGCTGTTTTTT. It is translated as CATSTWTSGSSGELFF. Based on the CDR3 plus reference TRBV15 and TRBJ2-2, the full variable domain is DAMVIQNPRYQVTQFGKPVTLSCSQTLNHNVMYWYQQKSSQAPKLLFHYYDKDFNNEADTPDNFQSRRPNTSFCFLDIRSPGLGDTAMYLCATSTWTSGSSGELFFGEGSRLTVL.

This clone was picked up a small number of times. The rearrangement uses TRBV2 and TRBJ2-3; tentatively, D is TRBD1 (6 bases). The CDR3 loop spans 13 amino acids. V was cut by 6 bases and J by 6 bases, with 13 bases left in between. Germline CDR1 SNHLY, CDR2 FYNNEI. The CDR3 DNA sequence: TGTGCCAGCAGCGGTTGGGGGCCGGATACGCAGTATTTT. This translates into CASSGWGPDTQYF. The full variable domain, rest sourced from reference TRBV2 and TRBJ2-3, is EPEVTQTPSHQVTQMGQEVILRCVPISNHLYFYWYRQILGQKVEFLVSFYNNEISEKSEIFDDQFSVERPDGSNFTLKIRSTKLEDSAMYFCASSGWGPDTQYFGPGTRLTVL.

This clone showed up just once. The V gene is TRBV12-3 or TRBV12-4, the J gene TRBJ1-1; no firm D call. The V gene lost 3 bases and the J gene lost 5 bases, with 10 bases spanning the gap. CDR3 size: 13 residues. CDR3 DNA: TGTGCCAGCAGTTTCGGCAGTTTTACTGAAGCTTTCTTT. Its protein is CASSFGSFTEAFF.

The gene calls are TRBV5-5 and TRBJ2-7, with D perhaps matching TRBD2 (6 bases). V dropped 4 bases and J dropped 2 bases, with 10 bases sitting between them. The length of the CDR3 is 13 residues. Germline V gene data show CDR1 as SGHKS and CDR2 as YYEKEE (reference sequence). The DNA for the CDR3 is TGTGCCAGCAGCGGGGAGGACGCCTACGAGCAGTACTTC. Its translation is CASSGEDAYEQYF. The full variable domain, with the rest looked up from reference TRBV5-5 and TRBJ2-7, is DAGVTQSPTHLIKTRGQQVTLRCSPISGHKSVSWYQQVLGQGPQFIFQYYEKEERGRGNFPDRFSARQFPNYSSELNVNALLLGDSALYLCASSGEDAYEQYFGPGTRLTVT.

V gene TRBV5-1 combines with J gene TRBJ2-3, with 7 bases identical to TRBD1. The germline V gene encodes CDR1 SGHRS and CDR2 YFSETQ. The ends lost 5 bases at V and 1 base at J; junction bases unmatched: 7. The CDR3 runs to 15 residues. The CDR3 DNA reads TGCGCCAGCAGACTCCAGGGGGATCGCACAGATACGCAGTATTTT. Translation gives CASRLQGDRTDTQYF.

The chain links TRBV25-1 to TRBJ2-5, with D maybe TRBD1 (6 bases). The germline V and J ends were trimmed by 4 bases and 5 bases, with 17 bases remaining between them. In germline, CDR1 is MGHDK, CDR2 SYGVNS. The CDR3 contains 15 residues. CDR3 bases: TGTGCCAGCAGTGTCCAGAGGGGGTCCCCCGAGACCCAGTACTTC. This encodes CASSVQRGSPETQYF.

The J gene is TRBJ2-1, the V gene TRBV30; unclear D gene. The ends were cut back, 3 bases at V and 9 bases at J, with 18 bases in the middle. Germline V lookup: CDR1 GTSNPN, CDR2 SVGIG (reference sequence). This CDR3 contains 14 residues. CDR3 in DNA: TGTGCCTGGAGACTCGCCGGTGGCCCCGTTGAGCAGTTCTTC. It codes for CAWRLAGGPVEQFF.